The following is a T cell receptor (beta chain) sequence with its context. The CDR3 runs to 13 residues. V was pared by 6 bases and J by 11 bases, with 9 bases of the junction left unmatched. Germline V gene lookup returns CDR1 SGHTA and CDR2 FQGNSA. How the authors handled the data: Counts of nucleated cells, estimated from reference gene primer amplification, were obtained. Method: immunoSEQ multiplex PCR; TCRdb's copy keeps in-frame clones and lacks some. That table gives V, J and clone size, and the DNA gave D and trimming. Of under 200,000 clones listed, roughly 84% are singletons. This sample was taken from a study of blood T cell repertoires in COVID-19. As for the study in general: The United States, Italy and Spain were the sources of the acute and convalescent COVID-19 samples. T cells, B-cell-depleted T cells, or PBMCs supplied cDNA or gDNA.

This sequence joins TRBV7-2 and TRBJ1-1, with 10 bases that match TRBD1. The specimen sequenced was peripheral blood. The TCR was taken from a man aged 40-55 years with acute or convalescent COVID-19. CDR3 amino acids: CASSTGTGERAFF. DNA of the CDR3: TGTGCCAGCAGTACCGGGACAGGGGAGAGGGCTTTCTTT.